A selection of T cell receptor beta chains follows, all from one sample in a study of blood T cell repertoires in COVID-19. TCRdb keeps only in-frame clones here, not all; method: immunoSEQ multiplex PCR. Among under 65,000 clones listed, roughly 90% were seen once. Sequenced: peripheral blood. The receptors derive from a woman aged 80 or over with active COVID-19. Both conserved end residues are part of each CDR3. Fields, in order: clone size, V gene, CDR3 length, J gene, D gene, CDR3 protein, CDR3 DNA. D genes are given only for firm matches. Not every row has a clone size; where given, it reads once, few, many or a size class.

-	TRBV2	14	TRBJ1-6	-	CASSQGQYNSPLHF	TGTGCCAGCAGCCAAGGACAGTATAATTCACCCCTCCACTTT
-	TRBV10-3	13	TRBJ1-4	-	CAISDGESEKLFF	TGTGCCATCAGTGACGGGGAGTCCGAAAAACTGTTTTTT
-	TRBV5-4	16	TRBJ2-3	-	CASSARQNRNSDTQYF	TGTGCCAGCAGCGCTAGACAGAACCGAAATTCAGATACGCAGTATTTT
once	TRBV6-5	12	TRBJ2-3	-	CASSHAGDTQYF	TGTGCCAGCAGTCACGCCGGAGATACGCAGTATTTT
-	TRBV9	16	TRBJ2-3	TRBD2	CASSASPGTNTDTQYF	TGTGCCAGCAGCGCCTCTCCCGGGACTAACACAGATACGCAGTATTTT
-	TRBV11-3	15	TRBJ2-3	TRBD1	CASSKGAQSTDTQYF	TGTGCCAGCAGCAAGGGGGCCCAGAGCACAGATACGCAGTATTTT
-	TRBV12-3/TRBV12-4	13	TRBJ1-4	-	CASSLVTGEKLFF	TGTGCCAGCAGTTTAGTAACTGGTGAAAAACTGTTTTTT
-	TRBV2	13	TRBJ1-5	-	CASTVQGNQPQHF	TGCGCCAGCACAGTCCAGGGGAATCAGCCCCAGCATTTT
-	TRBV28	17	TRBJ1-5	TRBD1	CASRENRGLVGNQPQHF	TGTGCCAGCAGGGAAAACAGGGGGCTGGTTGGCAATCAGCCCCAGCATTTT
-	TRBV18	14	TRBJ1-2	-	CASSPPERAYGYTF	TGTGCCAGCTCACCACCGGAGAGGGCGTATGGCTACACCTTC
-	TRBV6-1	15	TRBJ2-7	TRBD1	CASSDRTGDAYEQYF	TGTGCCAGCAGTGATAGGACAGGGGACGCCTACGAGCAGTACTTC
once	TRBV2	15	TRBJ1-6	-	CASSERQAYNSPLHF	TGTGCCAGCAGTGAAAGGCAGGCCTATAATTCACCCCTCCACTTT
-	TRBV7-8	16	TRBJ2-1	-	CASSLQGTSTYNEQFF	TGTGCCAGCAGCTTACAAGGAACCTCGACATACAATGAGCAGTTCTTC
-	TRBV13	14	TRBJ1-1	TRBD1	CASGRDSLNTEAFF	TGTGCCAGCGGACGGGACAGTTTGAACACTGAAGCTTTCTTT
once	TRBV5-1	15	TRBJ1-5	-	CASSLEGQGNQPQHF	TGCGCCAGCAGCTTGGAGGGGCAGGGTAATCAGCCCCAGCATTTT
-	TRBV27	16	TRBJ1-5	-	CASSLSSRPELQPQHF	TGTGCCAGCAGTTTATCGTCCAGGCCCGAGCTACAGCCCCAGCATTTT
-	TRBV2	16	TRBJ2-2	-	CASSEVGGIAPGELFF	TGTGCCAGCAGTGAAGTAGGAGGTATCGCCCCCGGGGAGCTGTTTTTT
-	TRBV5-1	16	TRBJ2-3	TRBD2	CASSFVSGASTDTQYF	TGCGCCAGCAGCTTCGTTAGCGGGGCTAGCACAGATACGCAGTATTTT
few	TRBV4-1	21	TRBJ1-5	TRBD1	CASSQVSLLYRGIQGNQPQHF	TGCGCCAGCAGCCAAGTTTCCCTTCTCTACAGGGGGATACAGGGTAATCAGCCCCAGCATTTT
-	TRBV3-1/TRBV3-2	16	TRBJ1-2	-	CASSQGSPGIPYGYTF	TGTGCCAGCAGCCAAGGTTCTCCGGGGATCCCCTATGGCTACACCTTC
once	TRBV6-1	14	TRBJ1-2	-	CASSEVAGAYGYTF	TGTGCCAGCAGTGAAGTTGCGGGGGCGTATGGCTACACCTTC
-	TRBV5-1	19	TRBJ2-2	TRBD2	CASSPWTGLAGGPGGELFF	TGCGCCAGCAGCCCCTGGACGGGACTAGCGGGGGGGCCCGGCGGGGAGCTGTTTTTT
-	TRBV2	16	TRBJ1-2	-	CASSLGHLRANYGYTF	TGTGCCAGCAGTTTGGGACATCTGCGAGCTAACTATGGCTACACCTTC
-	TRBV4-1	16	TRBJ2-7	-	CASSQVGGQGSYEQYF	TGCGCCAGCAGCCAGGTGGGAGGGCAGGGGTCCTACGAGCAGTACTTC
-	TRBV27	17	TRBJ2-7	TRBD2	CASSSRARLAGGIRQYF	TGTGCCAGCAGTTCGCGAGCTAGACTAGCGGGAGGGATAAGGCAGTACTTC
-	TRBV5-4	16	TRBJ2-7	TRBD2	CASSLDFASGSYEQYF	TGTGCCAGCAGCTTGGATTTTGCTAGCGGGAGCTACGAGCAGTACTTC
-	TRBV27	15	TRBJ2-1	TRBD1	CASSSGQGPYNEQFF	TGTGCCAGCAGTTCGGGACAGGGGCCCTACAATGAGCAGTTCTTC
-	TRBV6-1	16	TRBJ2-1	-	CASSEASPGTYNEQFF	TGTGCCAGCAGTGAAGCTTCGCCGGGGACCTACAATGAGCAGTTCTTC
-	TRBV28	14	TRBJ2-2	-	CASSLGLQSGELFF	TGTGCCAGCAGCCTGGGACTGCAATCCGGGGAGCTGTTTTTT
-	TRBV6-1	16	TRBJ2-5	TRBD2	CASSEASSGRRGTQYF	TGTGCCAGCAGTGAAGCAAGTAGCGGGCGCCGGGGAACCCAGTACTTC
few	TRBV7-9	14	TRBJ2-7	-	CASSGQPSSYEQYF	TGTGCCAGCAGCGGACAGCCGAGCTCCTACGAGCAGTACTTC
-	TRBV6-5	15	TRBJ2-2	-	CVSLSAGLGTGELFF	TGTGTCAGCCTGAGTGCGGGGTTAGGCACCGGGGAGCTGTTTTTT
-	TRBV5-1	15	TRBJ2-1	TRBD1	CASSLVGQGYNEQFF	TGCGCCAGCAGCTTGGTTGGACAGGGTTACAATGAGCAGTTCTTC
-	TRBV19	14	TRBJ1-1	TRBD1	CASSMGGRGLEAFF	TGTGCCAGTAGTATGGGCGGGAGGGGGCTCGAGGCTTTCTTT
-	TRBV6-5	12	TRBJ1-2	TRBD1	CASGNRGLGYTF	TGTGCCAGCGGAAACAGGGGGCTTGGCTACACCTTC
-	TRBV5-1	14	TRBJ2-1	-	CASSSQGVGNEQFF	TGCGCCAGCAGCTCACAAGGGGTCGGCAATGAGCAGTTCTTC
-	TRBV2	13	TRBJ2-5	TRBD2	CASSWGGEETQYF	TGTGCCAGCAGTTGGGGGGGGGAAGAGACCCAGTACTTC
-	TRBV10-1	14	TRBJ1-5	-	CASSAHRGNQPQHF	TGCGCCAGCAGTGCCCATAGAGGCAATCAGCCCCAGCATTTT
-	TRBV4-2	15	TRBJ2-3	-	CASSQDLRVTDTQYF	TGTGCCAGCAGCCAAGATTTACGGGTTACAGATACGCAGTATTTT
-	TRBV4-2	16	TRBJ1-1	-	CASSQALAGMNTEAFF	TGTGCCAGCAGCCAAGCGTTGGCAGGGATGAACACTGAAGCTTTCTTT
-	TRBV13	13	TRBJ1-2	-	CASSSDRNYGYTF	TGTGCCAGCAGCTCGGACAGAAACTATGGCTACACCTTC
-	TRBV19	17	TRBJ1-6	TRBD1	CASSIPGTGGWNSPLHF	TGTGCCAGTAGTATTCCCGGGACAGGGGGCTGGAATTCACCCCTCCACTTT
few	TRBV28	19	TRBJ1-5	-	CASSFFFGGRKDSNQPQHF	TGTGCCAGCAGTTTTTTTTTCGGAGGGAGGAAAGATAGCAATCAGCCCCAGCATTTT
-	TRBV11-2	14	TRBJ2-1	-	CASSGPGGVREQFF	TGTGCCAGCAGCGGACCGGGGGGCGTTCGTGAGCAGTTCTTC
-	TRBV3-1/TRBV3-2	13	TRBJ1-3	-	CASTDGGRNTIYF	TGTGCCAGCACCGACGGAGGTCGAAACACCATATATTTT
-	TRBV7-2	11	TRBJ2-4	-	CASSSGRIQYF	TGTGCCAGCAGCTCGGGGAGGATTCAGTACTTC
-	TRBV7-2	14	TRBJ2-7	-	CATTRGFSSYEQYF	TGTGCCACCACCCGGGGGTTCAGCTCCTACGAGCAGTACTTC
-	TRBV5-1	13	TRBJ1-2	-	CASSLVGLSGYTF	TGCGCCAGCAGCTTGGTGGGGCTGAGCGGCTACACCTTC
once	TRBV28	13	TRBJ1-2	-	CASSLVQIHGYTF	TGTGCCAGCAGTTTAGTACAGATTCATGGCTACACCTTC
-	TRBV6-5	15	TRBJ2-7	TRBD1	CASTPGQGATYEQYF	TGTGCCAGCACTCCGGGACAGGGGGCCACCTACGAGCAGTACTTC
-	TRBV6-6	20	TRBJ2-1	TRBD2	CASSQHQTSGGRSGYNEQFF	TGTGCCAGCAGTCAACATCAGACTAGCGGGGGGAGGAGTGGCTACAATGAGCAGTTCTTC
once	TRBV2	11	TRBJ2-1	-	CASSLGQRQFF	TGTGCCAGCAGTTTGGGGCAGAGGCAGTTCTTC
-	TRBV5-6	14	TRBJ1-2	-	CASRSWWGANGYTF	TGTGCCAGCAGGTCCTGGTGGGGCGCGAACGGCTACACCTTC
-	TRBV30	12	TRBJ2-5	-	CAWHREGETQYF	TGTGCCTGGCACAGGGAGGGAGAGACCCAGTACTTC
-	TRBV28	15	TRBJ2-7	-	CASSFGTRSTYEQYF	TGTGCCAGCAGTTTCGGAACCCGTAGCACCTACGAGCAGTACTTC
-	TRBV28	12	TRBJ2-1	-	CASSSLKQEQFF	TGTGCCAGCAGTTCCCTAAAACAGGAGCAGTTCTTC
-	TRBV13	15	TRBJ1-3	-	CASSLGQLSGNTIYF	TGTGCCAGCAGCTTAGGACAGCTCTCTGGAAACACCATATATTTT